The subject of this entry is one TCR beta chain. The antigen is undetermined. The data are from a study of vaccination and CD4 T cells after COVID-19. In the study overall: Overlapping SARS-CoV-2, HCoV-NL63, HCoV-OC43 and HCoV-229E spike peptides stimulated the cells.

Regarding treatment: approximately nine-day PBMC culture with coronavirus spike peptide pools or control peptides (ViraFEST assay). ViraFEST expanded antigen-specific T cells with peptide pools, then sequenced TCRs. Upon completion of under 12 days of culture, CD4+ T cells were isolated via negative selection. Germline CDR1 SGHVS, CDR2 FQNEAQ. V dropped 0 bases and J dropped 2; count of bases not matched to a gene: 6. The CDR3 extends over 17 amino acids. Sequencing of the DNA from cultured CD4+ T cells was carried out with the Oncomine TCR Beta short-read assay. Using its own MiXCR run on the PCR reads, TCRdb lists one record per CDR3 protein. In the table there are 15,000 to 20,000 distinct CDR3 sequences, nearly 60% of which are singletons.

The sequenced sample was CD4+ T cells from blood, cultured in vitro, obtained before SARS-CoV-2 vaccination. The rearrangement joins TRBV7-8 to TRBJ2-1; 8 nucleotides agree with TRBD2. The receptor comes from a human donor who had recovered from COVID-19. The CDR3 reads CASSLATPGGAYNEQFF. The CDR3 nucleotides read TGTGCCAGCAGCTTAGCGACCCCGGGAGGGGCCTACAATGAGCAGTTCTTC.